This T cell receptor beta chain was sequenced in a study of T cell responses to AZD1222 COVID-19 vaccine. Using immunoSEQ multiplex PCR, the repertoire was profiled, and TCRdb retains in-frame clones only, with some absent. The data contain about 190,000 clones, 94% of them singletons. The CDR3 sequence is 13 residues long. V was cut by 0 bases and J by 10 bases, with 13 bases left in between. CDR1 is SGHTS, CDR2 YDEGEE, per germline. Study-level points and caveats: Baseline serostatus was positive in only six AZD1222 recipients.

Concerning this clone: Its target is not known.

Material: peripheral blood, obtained on day 0 of AZD1222 vaccination. The TCR originated in an adult in good health. This sequence joins TRBV5-8 and TRBJ1-1, with D unresolved. The CDR3 DNA reads as TGTGCCAGCAGCTTGGCTGCAAGGGTTCCAGCTTTCTTT. Amino acids: CASSLAARVPAFF.